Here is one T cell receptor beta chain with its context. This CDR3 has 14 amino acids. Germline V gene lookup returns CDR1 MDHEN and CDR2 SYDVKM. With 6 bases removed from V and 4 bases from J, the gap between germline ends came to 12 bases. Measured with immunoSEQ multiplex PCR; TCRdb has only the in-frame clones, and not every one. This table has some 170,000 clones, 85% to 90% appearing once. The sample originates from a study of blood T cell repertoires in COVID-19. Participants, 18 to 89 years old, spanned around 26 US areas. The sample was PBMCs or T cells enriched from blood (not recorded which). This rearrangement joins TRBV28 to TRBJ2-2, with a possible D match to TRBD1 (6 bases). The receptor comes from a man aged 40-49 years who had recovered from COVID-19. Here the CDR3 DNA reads TGTGCCAGCAGGGATCCAGGGGTCACCGGGGAGCTGTTTTTT. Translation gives CASRDPGVTGELFF.